This entry lists 23 T cell receptor beta chains sequenced from one sample in a study of T cell clonality in common variable immunodeficiency. The protocol was immunoSEQ multiplex PCR, while the TCRdb copy is restricted to in-frame clones and leaves out a portion. The table lists 57,000 or so clones, with no singletons. The sequenced material came from peripheral blood mononuclear cells. The receptor set was obtained from a person aged 18 to 75 in good health.

This clone was found many times. The CDR3 extends 3 residues past the end of the read, so its final part is completed from the germline J gene. The chain has TRBV28 and TRBJ1-1, with TRBD1 matching 7 bases. The V gene end was trimmed by 4 bases and the J gene end by 1 base; junction bases not matched to a gene: 12. CDR1 MDHEN and CDR2 SYDVKM come from the germline V gene. This CDR3 has 17 amino acids. CDR3 sequence reads: CASSSEGALVKNTEAFF. CDR3 DNA (partial): TGTGCCAGCAGTTCAGAGGGGGCTCTTGTTAAGAACACTGAA.

This clone was counted at least ten times. Read sequence stops 3 residues before the CDR3 end, and the germline J gene provides the missing end. The genes are TRBV28 and TRBJ2-7; a weak D match, TRBD2 (7 bases). Trimming left V 8 bases short and J 0 bases short, with 17 bases between. The CDR3 has 15 residues. The germline gives CDR1 MDHEN, CDR2 SYDVKM. The DNA read from the CDR3 is TGTGCCAGCCCCGGGGGGCGGCAGGGCTCCTACGAG. Its translation is CASPGGRQGSYE. The full CDR3 is CASPGGRQGSYEQYF.

This clone has a count of ten or more. The CDR3 bases that were read are TGCAGTGCTCGGGACTTCCTCGGGGCAGATACG. Encoded protein: CSARDFLGADT. The full CDR3 protein reads CSARDFLGADTQYF. The rearrangement uses TRBV20-1 and TRBJ2-3; D is possibly TRBD2 (6 bases). The read ends 3 residues early relative to the CDR3; the germline J gene fills the gap. Germline values: CDR1 DFQATT, CDR2 SNEGSKA (reference sequence). V lost 5 bases and J lost 4, with 16 bases in between. CDR3 size: 14 residues.

This clone was seen ten or more times. The read finishes 3 residues shy of the CDR3 end, and the germline J gene is used to complete it. The chain recombines TRBV6-2 or TRBV6-3 with TRBJ2-7, with 12 bases aligning to TRBD2. The CDR3 has 15 residues. With 5 bases clipped from V and 3 bases from J, the junction kept 5 bases outside the gene matches. The germline gives CDR1 MNHEY, CDR2 SVGEGT. CDR3 bases read: TGTGCCAGCAGTGGGGGACTAGCGGGCCACTACGAG. Its translation: CASSGGLAGHYE. The whole CDR3 protein reads CASSGGLAGHYEQYF.

This clone was recorded at least ten times. Read sequence stops 3 residues before the CDR3 end, and the germline J gene provides the missing end. The genes are TRBV11-2 and TRBJ1-1, with a tentative D call TRBD1 (5 bases). Trimming pared 0 bases from V and 5 bases from J, leaving 13 bases between. Per the germline V gene, CDR1 is SGHAT and CDR2 is FQNNGV. The CDR3 is 15 residues long. The CDR3 is CASSLDRAGWTEAFF. The CDR3 DNA, read in part, is TGTGCCAGCAGCTTAGATCGGGCAGGGTGGACTGAA.

This clone appeared many times. The read is 3 residues too short to cover the CDR3 end, so that end is filled in from the germline J gene. This sequence joins TRBV12-3 or TRBV12-4 and TRBJ2-1; D perhaps matches TRBD1 (6 bases). The length of the CDR3 is 15 residues. Trimming cost V 6 bases and J 7 bases, with 19 bases left between them. CDR3: CASRPQGPMDNEQFF. CDR3 DNA, as far as it was read: TGTGCCAGCAGGCCCCAGGGGCCAATGGATAATGAG.

This clone has a count of ten or more. Coverage ceases 3 residues before the CDR3 finishes, and the germline J gene fills in the end. V usage is TRBV30 and J usage is TRBJ2-7, with D possibly being TRBD1 (6 bases). The CDR3 is made up of 14 amino acids. Germline V gene lookup returns CDR1 GTSNPN and CDR2 SVGIG (reference sequence). V was cut by 3 bases and J by 6 bases, with 18 bases left in between. The CDR3 DNA, read in part, is TGTGCCTGGAGCCCAAATTCAGGGGAATCCGAG. This gives the protein CAWSPNSGESE. The CDR3 reads in full as CAWSPNSGESEQYF.

This clone occurred many times. The chain's CDR3 is CASSEGQGNIYEQYF. The sequenced part of the CDR3 DNA is TGTGCCAGCAGTGAAGGACAGGGGAATATCTACGAG. J is TRBJ2-7 and V is TRBV6-1, with 8 bases identical to TRBD1. The read ends 3 residues before the CDR3 terminus; that terminus is restored from the germline J gene. The CDR3 extends over 15 amino acids. Looked up from germline, CDR1 is MNHNS and CDR2 is SASEGT. The junction had 5 bases not matched to a gene; V was cut back by 1 base and J by 3 bases.

Many counts were recorded for this clone. The CDR3 is cut off 3 residues early in the read; its end comes from the germline J gene. The chain is built from TRBV5-1 and TRBJ2-7; D uncertain. Germline values: CDR1 SGHRS, CDR2 YFSETQ. The CDR3 runs to 15 residues. With 4 bases removed from V and 5 bases from J, the gap between germline ends came to 19 bases. CDR3 DNA (partial): TGCGCCAGCAGCCCCACCTCTCGGAGCGTGGACGAG. Encoded protein: CASSPTSRSVDE. From start to end, the CDR3 is CASSPTSRSVDEQYF.

This clone has at least ten counts. CDR3: CASSLRATNEKLFF. Partial CDR3 DNA: TGTGCCAGCAGTCTCAGGGCAACTAATGAAAAA. The chain uses TRBV7-9 and TRBJ1-4; a weak D match, TRBD1 (5 bases). The CDR3 end falls 3 residues outside the read, so it is completed with the germline J gene. Trimming removed 6 bases from V and 0 bases from J, with 8 bases in between. This CDR3 has 14 amino acids. From germline, CDR1 is SEHNR and CDR2 FQNEAQ (reference sequence).

This clone was recorded a few times. The read ends 3 residues before the CDR3 terminus; that terminus is restored from the germline J gene. The rearrangement uses TRBV10-2 and TRBJ2-1; 7 positions match TRBD1. CDR3 length equals 15 residues. J lost 7 bases, V lost 4 bases, and 10 bases had no gene match. Germline V CDR1 and CDR2: WSHSY, SAAADI. The covered CDR3 bases are TGCGCCAGCAGTGGGAGACAGGGAATAAGGAATGAG. It encodes CASSGRQGIRNE. The whole CDR3 protein is CASSGRQGIRNEQFF.

This clone was seen ten or more times. The read comes to an end 3 residues before the CDR3 does, leaving the germline J gene to fill in the end. The chain is built from TRBV5-4 and TRBJ2-7, with 10 positions matching TRBD1. The CDR3 has 16 amino acids. Germline-derived CDR1 and CDR2 are SGHNT and YYREEE (reference sequence). With 0 bases clipped from V and 5 bases from J, the junction kept 8 bases outside the gene matches. The chain's CDR3 is CASSLDRDRGINEQYF. The part of the CDR3 DNA that was read is TGTGCCAGCAGCTTGGACCGGGACAGGGGTATCAACGAG.

This clone was detected ten times or more. The read ends 3 residues early relative to the CDR3; the germline J gene fills the gap. The chain uses TRBV7-2 and TRBJ2-3; TRBD2 matches at 8 bases. V shed 6 bases and J 2 bases; nucleotides not matched to a gene: 7. CDR1 and CDR2 from the germline V gene are SGHTA and FQGNSA. The length of the CDR3 is 15 residues. The CDR3 bases that were read are TGTGCCAGCAGTCCGGGACTAGTCAACACAGATACG. It is translated as CASSPGLVNTDT. The whole CDR3 region reads CASSPGLVNTDTQYF.

This clone was seen at least ten times. The read is 3 residues too short to cover the CDR3 end, so that end is filled in from the germline J gene. At the DNA level, this CDR3 is encoded by other sequences in the same sample as well. The J gene is TRBJ2-7, the V gene TRBV18; D not certain. The germline V and J ends were trimmed by 1 base and 2 bases, with 12 bases remaining between them. The CDR3 has 15 residues. Germline loops: CDR1 KGHSH, CDR2 LQKENI. The CDR3: CASSPQGRSTYEQYF. The part of the CDR3 DNA that was read is TGTGCCAGCTCACCACAGGGCAGGTCTACCTACGAG.

Ten or more counts support this clone. The read ends 3 residues early relative to the CDR3; the germline J gene fills the gap. V usage is TRBV7-9 and J usage is TRBJ2-6; D might be TRBD1 or TRBD2, each matching 5 bases. This CDR3 has 13 amino acids. Germline-derived CDR1 and CDR2 are SEHNR and FQNEAQ (reference sequence). Trimming took off 3 bases at V and 12 bases at J, with 12 bases between the two ends. Here the CDR3 reads CASSLGRESVLTF. The CDR3 DNA, read in part, is TGTGCCAGCAGCTTGGGCAGGGAGAGCGTC.

This clone was detected many times. From the germline J gene comes the end of the CDR3, since the read stops 3 residues before it. V and J are TRBV20-1 and TRBJ2-3; the match to TRBD1 covers 7 bases. Germline assignment: CDR1 DFQATT and CDR2 SNEGSKA (reference sequence). The ends lost 6 bases at V and 2 bases at J; junction bases unmatched: 8. CDR3 length equals 14 residues. The sequenced part of the CDR3 DNA is TGCAGTGCATCCCGACAGGGCTACACAGATACG. It yields the protein CSASRQGYTDT. In full, the CDR3 reads CSASRQGYTDTQYF.

This clone has at least ten counts. With the read ending 3 residues before the CDR3 end, the germline J gene is used to fill in that end. The chain combines TRBV13 with TRBJ2-7; 8 positions match TRBD2. With V trimmed by 5 bases and J by 2 bases, 5 bases remained unmatched. The CDR3 is made up of 14 amino acids. Germline V gene lookup returns CDR1 PRHDT and CDR2 FYEKMQ (reference sequence). This CDR3 is CASSPGLETYEQYF. CDR3 DNA, as far as it was read: TGTGCCAGCAGCCCGGGACTAGAAACCTACGAG.

This clone was observed many times. The CDR3 end lies 3 residues beyond the end of the read and is filled in from the germline J gene. This chain links TRBV5-1 with TRBJ2-3, with 8 bases fitting TRBD2. The V segment lost 0 bases and the J segment 5 bases; nucleotides outside the gene matches: 5. Germline V gene lookup returns CDR1 SGHRS and CDR2 YFSETQ. The CDR3 totals 15 residues. The CDR3 DNA, read in part, is TGCGCCAGCAGCTTGGAGGCTAGCGGGTTAGATACG. Protein product: CASSLEASGLDT. The whole CDR3 protein is CASSLEASGLDTQYF.

This clone showed up many times. The missing CDR3 end, 3 residues past where the read stops, is filled in from the germline J gene. This rearrangement joins TRBV10-3 to TRBJ2-1, with D perhaps TRBD2 (5 bases). V lost 0 bases and J 7 bases, leaving 7 bases between the germline ends. CDR1 and CDR2 (germline): ENHRY, SYGVKD. The CDR3 is 13 amino acids. The sequenced CDR3 bases are TGTGCCATCAGTGAGTCGCTAGCAAATGAG. Protein: CAISESLANE. The entire CDR3 protein is CAISESLANEQFF.

This clone was found many times. The CDR3 is cut off 3 residues early in the read; its end comes from the germline J gene. The chain uses TRBV20-1 and TRBJ2-7, with no clear D. The CDR3 runs 16 residues. From germline, CDR1 is DFQATT and CDR2 SNEGSKA (reference sequence). V gave up 6 bases and J gave up 1 base, with 22 bases separating them. The covered CDR3 bases are TGCAGTGCACAAAACAGTGCCCCGTTCTTATCCTACGAG. This sequence encodes CSAQNSAPFLSYE. The whole CDR3 protein is CSAQNSAPFLSYEQYF.

This clone has ten or more counts. The CDR3 end lies 3 residues beyond the end of the read and is filled in from the germline J gene. V usage is TRBV7-9 and J usage is TRBJ2-1; TRBD1 matches at 7 bases. CDR1 and CDR2 (germline): SEHNR, FQNEAQ (reference sequence). V dropped 6 bases and J dropped 7; count of bases not matched to a gene: 0. The CDR3 consists of 11 residues. The CDR3 is CASRQGNEQFF. The CDR3 DNA, read in part, is TGTGCCAGCAGACAGGGGAATGAG.

This clone appeared many times. The read terminates 3 residues before the CDR3 end, so the remaining end is supplied by the germline J gene. The genes are TRBV2 and TRBJ2-4; D gene uncertain. CDR3 size: 16 residues. With 3 bases removed from V and 6 bases from J, the gap between germline ends came to 18 bases. Germline CDR1 and CDR2: SNHLY and FYNNEI. The sequenced CDR3 bases are TGTGCCAGCAGTGACCCCCGTGCATTGTCGGGAAACATT. Amino acid sequence: CASSDPRALSGNI. The entire CDR3 protein is CASSDPRALSGNIQYF.

This clone was detected many times. The read terminates 3 residues ahead of where the CDR3 ends, so the germline J gene completes it. The J gene is TRBJ2-7, the V gene TRBV12-3 or TRBV12-4, with no clear D. This CDR3 spans 12 amino acids. V was pared by 2 bases and J by 2 bases, with 4 bases between. This CDR3 reads CASSLTAYEQYF. CDR3 bases read: TGTGCCAGCAGTTTAACGGCCTACGAG.